This TCR beta chain was found in a study of blood T cell repertoires in COVID-19. Study background: Acute and convalescent COVID-19 specimens originated in the United States, Italy and Spain.

This CDR3 has 16 amino acids. The junction had 10 bases not matched to a gene; V was cut back by 4 bases and J by 4 bases. The germline gives CDR1 SGHRS, CDR2 YFSETQ. In the study's own analysis: Quantification of nucleated cells was approximated via reference gene primer amplification. Clones were sequenced by immunoSEQ multiplex PCR, and TCRdb holds only the in-frame ones, with some missing. V and J calls plus clone size are reproduced from that table; the DNA served to infer D and trimming. Among a few hundred thousand clones listed, approximately 84% were seen once. Source material: peripheral blood. V gene TRBV5-1 combines with J gene TRBJ2-7; 11 nucleotides align to TRBD2. This TCR derives from a man aged 40-49 years with acute or convalescent COVID-19. The DNA for the CDR3 is TGCGCCAGCAGCGGGAGTACTAGCGGGGGAGGATACGAGCAGTACTTC. Translated, it gives CASSGSTSGGGYEQYF.